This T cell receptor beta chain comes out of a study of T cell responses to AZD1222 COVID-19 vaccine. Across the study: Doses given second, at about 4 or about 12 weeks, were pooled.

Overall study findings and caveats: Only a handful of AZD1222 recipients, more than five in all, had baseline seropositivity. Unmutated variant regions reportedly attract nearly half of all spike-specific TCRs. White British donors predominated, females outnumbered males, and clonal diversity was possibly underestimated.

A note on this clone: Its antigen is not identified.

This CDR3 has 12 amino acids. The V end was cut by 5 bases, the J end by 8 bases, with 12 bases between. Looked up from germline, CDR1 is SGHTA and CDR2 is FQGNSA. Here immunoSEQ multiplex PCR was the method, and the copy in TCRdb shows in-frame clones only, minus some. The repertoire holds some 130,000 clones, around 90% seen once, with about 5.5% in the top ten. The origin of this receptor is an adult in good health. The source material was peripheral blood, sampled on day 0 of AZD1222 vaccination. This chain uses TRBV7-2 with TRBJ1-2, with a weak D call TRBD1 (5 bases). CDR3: CASSPGREGYTF. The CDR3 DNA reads TGTGCCAGCAGCCCAGGGAGAGAAGGCTACACCTTC.